This T cell receptor beta chain was sequenced during a study of T cell responses to AZD1222 COVID-19 vaccine (dated by TCRdb to the early 2020s). Notes on the research overall: TCR sequencing was performed for fewer than 250 trial participants, of whom some 200 were given two doses of AZD1222 and approximately 25 were given two doses of MenACWY control vaccine. Trial participants were enrolled by age into 18-55, 56-69 and 70-plus year subgroups, with around 150, 28 and 57 TCR-sequenced participants respectively. What the study reported, not specific to this receptor: After two AZD1222 doses, both the breadth and the depth of spike-specific TCRs were significantly higher than at day 0 and than in MenACWY recipients. Epitopes outside the regions mutated in the B.1.351 and B.1.1.7 variants were reportedly recognized by nearly half of the unique spike-specific TCRs. The whole spike protein was spanned by vaccine-associated CD4 TCRs, and dominant responses were seen in regions 160-218 and 743-854. Because no day 14 peak-response samples were available, repertoires were characterized only after the peak T cell response. Most participants were white British and females outnumbered males, and the authors suggested that clonal diversity may have been underestimated. The 56-69-year group was small, and its depth increase did not reach significance, likely because of low power. Only five or six AZD1222 recipients were SARS-CoV-2 seropositive at baseline, limiting conclusions about previously exposed vaccinees.

The CDR3 regions of human TCRbeta chains were analyzed by immunosequencing. For the original study's pipeline: TCRs in the repertoires were matched against a reference library of SARS-CoV-2-specific TCRs that had been generated with the MIRA antigen-specificity platform. Breadth meant the fraction of unique TCRs that were SARS-CoV-2-associated, whereas depth meant the fraction of total T cells that were SARS-CoV-2-associated. Using the MIRA data, each spike-specific TCR was assigned both to the spike region to which the TCR was reactive and to a CD4 or CD8 class. Log10-transformed breadth and depth values were compared by one-way ANOVA with Sidak's multiple comparisons tests. TCRdb retrieved this table from immuneACCESS and kept in-frame rearrangements only. Not all clones are present; in checked studies, unresolved V genes account for under half, and no reason is known for the remainder. V, J and clone size derive from that table, while D and trimming were established from the DNA sequence. The sample profile shows over 120,000 clones; approximately 92% of them were found once. Around 3.3% of the sample lies in the top ten.

As regards this clone: There is no known antigen for this receptor. One base away there is no much larger clone; base qualities are not given.

The sample's time point label is to be understood as: about 28 days (+/-7) after the second vaccine dose. Because spike-specific TCR depth and breadth did not differ between the two schedules, AZD1222 recipients who got a second dose at roughly 4 weeks were pooled with those who got a second dose at roughly 12 weeks. The vaccinee samples were drawn from two UK trials, COV001 and COV002, one of which was a single-blind randomized controlled phase 2/3 trial testing AZD1222 (ChAdOx1 nCoV-19) in healthy adults. For TCRbeta chain sequencing, PBMC samples were collected from trial participants at day 0 and at day 28 after the second dose. The germline V gene supplies CDR1 MDHEN and CDR2 SYDVKM. Trimming removed 8 bases from V and 5 bases from J, leaving 13 bases between the germline ends. The cysteine opens and the phenylalanine closes a CDR3 of 13 amino acids. The sequence is cut down to CDR3 DNA, 39 bases in frame from base 1.

This sequence originates from an adult who received the AZD1222 COVID-19 vaccine. The V and J segments used are TRBV28 and TRBJ2-1; the D gene is perhaps TRBD2, on 5 matching bases. Sequences were derived from peripheral blood, sampled 28 days after the second AZD1222 dose. The encoded CDR3 is CASVSSVNNEQFF. The nucleotide sequence reads as follows: TGTGCCAGCGTTAGTAGCGTTAACAATGAGCAGTTCTTC.